Below, 15 T cell receptor beta chains from the same sample are listed, as sequenced in a study of blood T cell repertoires in COVID-19. Sequencing used immunoSEQ multiplex PCR; TCRdb keeps in-frame clones, though not all of them. Of a few hundred thousand clones in the sample, over 80% were seen once. Material: peripheral blood. The receptors come from a woman aged 30 to 39 with COVID-19, enrolled during active disease.

The chain couples TRBV6-6 to TRBJ2-1; tentatively, D is TRBD2 (6 bases). The germline gives CDR1 MNHNY, CDR2 SVGAGI (reference sequence). V was cut by 6 bases and J by 1 base, with 10 bases left in between. The CDR3 totals 14 residues. DNA of the CDR3: TGTGCCAGCAGGGAGGGACTTTCCTACAATGAGCAGTTCTTC. This encodes CASREGLSYNEQFF.

V and J are TRBV4-3 and TRBJ2-3; TRBD1 matches at 11 bases. CDR1 is LGHNA, CDR2 YSLEER, per germline. J was trimmed by 4 bases and V by 0 bases; bases with no gene match: 3. The CDR3 is 16 amino acids. Here the CDR3 DNA reads TGCGCCAGCAGCCAAGAACGGGACAGGGGGGCAGATACGCAGTATTTT. Its translation: CASSQERDRGADTQYF.

This clone was seen a handful of times. The chain joins TRBV12-3 or TRBV12-4 to TRBJ2-3; D gene uncertain. The CDR3 totals 12 residues. V gave up 6 bases and J gave up 2 bases, with 6 bases separating them. The CDR3 region is CASRAVTDTQYF. CDR3 bases: TGTGCCAGCAGGGCCGTCACAGATACGCAGTATTTT.

The chain joins TRBV6-1 to TRBJ1-5, with a weak D call TRBD1 (6 bases). Between the trimmed V and J ends, which lost 2 bases and 0 bases, there was a span of 11 bases. The V gene's germline CDR1 is MNHNS and CDR2 SASEGT. The CDR3 is made up of 16 amino acids. The CDR3 loop reads CASSESPRGSNQPQHF. CDR3 bases: TGTGCCAGCAGTGAATCCCCCAGGGGTAGCAATCAGCCCCAGCATTTT.

The genes are TRBV19 and TRBJ2-1, with TRBD2 identical over 8 bases. Trimming took 6 bases from V and 1 from J; bases not matched to a gene: 17. Germline V gene data show CDR1 as LNHDA and CDR2 as SQIVND (reference sequence). CDR3 length equals 19 residues. CDR3 amino acids: CASSSMGPAGVGSYNEQFF. The CDR3 nucleotides are TGTGCCAGTAGCTCAATGGGGCCAGCGGGAGTGGGGTCCTACAATGAGCAGTTCTTC.

The J gene is TRBJ1-3, the V gene TRBV12-3 or TRBV12-4; D perhaps matches TRBD1 (6 bases). The CDR3 loop spans 13 amino acids. Trimming pared 7 bases from V and 6 bases from J, leaving 13 bases between. The CDR3 protein is CASNTGSENTIYF. As DNA, the CDR3 is TGTGCCAGCAATACAGGGTCGGAAAACACCATATATTTT.

The rearrangement joins TRBV18 to TRBJ1-2, with 8 bases that match TRBD1. Germline trimming cut 4 bases from V and 3 bases from J; bases unmatched to any gene: 7. The germline V gene encodes CDR1 KGHSH and CDR2 LQKENI. This CDR3 is built from 15 residues. For the CDR3, the DNA is TGTGCCAGCTCACTAGACAGGGGAATTTACTATGGCTACACCTTC. Encoded protein: CASSLDRGIYYGYTF.

V usage is TRBV19 and J usage is TRBJ1-4; D gene ambiguous. Germline CDR1 LNHDA, CDR2 SQIVND (reference sequence). The CDR3 runs to 15 residues. Trimming left V 3 bases short and J 8 bases short, with 16 bases between. The CDR3: CASSIRTGIKEKLFF. The CDR3 coding sequence is TGTGCCAGTAGTATCAGGACGGGAATTAAGGAAAAACTGTTTTTT.

About this clone: The sample carries other DNA sequences with the same CDR3. The gene calls are TRBV7-9 and TRBJ2-7; possibly TRBD1 for D (5 bases). Between the trimmed V and J ends, which lost 1 base and 1 base, there was a span of 11 bases. The CDR3 is 15 residues long. Germline V lookup: CDR1 SEHNR, CDR2 FQNEAQ (reference sequence). The CDR3 here is CASSLGAQGSYEQYF. CDR3 nucleotide sequence: TGTGCCAGCAGCTTAGGGGCTCAGGGATCCTACGAGCAGTACTTC.

The chain couples TRBV6-5 to TRBJ2-7; TRBD1 agrees at 7 bases. V lost 4 bases and J lost 7; bases outside the gene matches: 7. Germline values: CDR1 MNHEY, CDR2 SVGAGI. CDR3 length: 13 residues. As DNA, the CDR3 is TGTGCCAGCAGTTCACAGGGGAGAGGAGAGCAGTACTTC. This translates into CASSSQGRGEQYF.

The rearrangement joins TRBV18 to TRBJ1-1; D is unresolved. The CDR3 length is 13 residues. Trimming shortened V by 3 bases and J by 1 base, and 6 bases separated the two germline ends. CDR1 KGHSH and CDR2 LQKENI come from the germline V gene. In nucleotides, the CDR3 is TGTGCCAGCTCACCGACACAGAACACTGAAGCTTTCTTT. Residues: CASSPTQNTEAFF.

The chain uses TRBV7-9 and TRBJ1-1; the match to TRBD1 covers 10 bases. The CDR3 totals 15 residues. CDR1 is SEHNR, CDR2 FQNEAQ, per germline (reference sequence). The trim removed 5 bases at V and 2 bases at J, leaving 5 bases unmatched. CDR3 protein: CASSTPTGGNTEAFF. CDR3 bases: TGTGCCAGCAGCACCCCGACAGGGGGCAACACTGAAGCTTTCTTT.

V is TRBV2 and J is TRBJ2-1, with 13 bases matching TRBD2. Trimming removed 6 bases from V and 13 bases from J; junction bases left unmatched: 12. The CDR3 runs to 15 residues. Germline V CDR1 and CDR2: SNHLY, FYNNEI. The CDR3 DNA reads TGTGCCAGCAGGACGGGACTAGCGGGGTCTGACTCCCAGTTCTTC. This gives the protein CASRTGLAGSDSQFF.

The V gene is TRBV29-1, the J gene TRBJ1-2, with 8 bases identical to TRBD1. CDR3 length: 13 amino acids. Losses at the gene ends were 4 bases for V and 4 bases for J; bases not matched to a gene: 5. CDR1 is SQVTM, CDR2 ANQGSEA, per germline. This CDR3 reads CSVAGTGSYGYTF. CDR3 nucleotide sequence: TGCAGCGTTGCGGGGACAGGTAGCTATGGCTACACCTTC.

The chain combines TRBV13 with TRBJ2-5; 7 bases match TRBD1. V trimming: 4 bases; J trimming: 5 bases; junction bases outside the gene matches: 7. Germline-derived CDR1 and CDR2 are PRHDT and FYEKMQ (reference sequence). This CDR3 has 14 residues. CDR3 DNA: TGTGCCAGCAGCTCCTTCAGGGGGTCTGAGACCCAGTACTTC. It specifies CASSSFRGSETQYF.